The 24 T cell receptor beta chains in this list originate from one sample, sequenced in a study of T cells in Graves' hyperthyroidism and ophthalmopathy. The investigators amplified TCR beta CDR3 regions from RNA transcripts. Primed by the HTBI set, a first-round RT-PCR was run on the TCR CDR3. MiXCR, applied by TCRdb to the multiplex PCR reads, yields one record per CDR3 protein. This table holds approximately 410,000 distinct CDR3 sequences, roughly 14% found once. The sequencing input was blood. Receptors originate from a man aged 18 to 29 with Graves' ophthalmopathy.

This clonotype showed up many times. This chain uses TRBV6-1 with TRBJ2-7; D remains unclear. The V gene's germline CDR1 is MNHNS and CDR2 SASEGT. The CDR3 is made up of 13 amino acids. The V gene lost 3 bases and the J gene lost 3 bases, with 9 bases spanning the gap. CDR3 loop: CASSEGSVYEQYF. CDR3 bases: TGTGCCAGCAGTGAGGGTTCGGTCTACGAGCAGTACTTC.

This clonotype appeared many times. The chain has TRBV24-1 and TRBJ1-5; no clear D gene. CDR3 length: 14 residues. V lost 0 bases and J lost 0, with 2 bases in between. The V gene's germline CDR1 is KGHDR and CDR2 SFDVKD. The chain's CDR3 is CATSDLRSNQPQHF. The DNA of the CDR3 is TGTGCCACCAGTGATTTGCGTAGCAATCAGCCCCAGCATTTT.

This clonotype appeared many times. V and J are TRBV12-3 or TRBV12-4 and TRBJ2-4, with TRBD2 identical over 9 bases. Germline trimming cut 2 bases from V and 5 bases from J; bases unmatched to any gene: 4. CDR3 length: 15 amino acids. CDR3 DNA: TGTGCCAGCAGTTTATTGGCGGGAGGGCAAAACATTCAGTACTTC. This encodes CASSLLAGGQNIQYF.

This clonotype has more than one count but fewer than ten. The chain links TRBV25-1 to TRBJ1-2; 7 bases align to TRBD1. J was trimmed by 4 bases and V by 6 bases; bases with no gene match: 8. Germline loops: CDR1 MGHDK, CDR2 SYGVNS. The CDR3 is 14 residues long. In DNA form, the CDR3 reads TGTGCCAGCAGCCCCGCCGGGACAGCCTATGGCTACACCTTC. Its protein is CASSPAGTAYGYTF.

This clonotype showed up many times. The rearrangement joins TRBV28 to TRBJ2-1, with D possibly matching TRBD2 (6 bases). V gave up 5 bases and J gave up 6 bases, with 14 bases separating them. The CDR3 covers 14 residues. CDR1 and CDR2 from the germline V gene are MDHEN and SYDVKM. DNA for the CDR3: TGTGCCAGCAGTATTAGACTAGTCCCCAATGAGCAGTTCTTC. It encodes CASSIRLVPNEQFF.

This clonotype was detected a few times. The CDR3 region is CASSEPGQGNYGYTF. DNA of the CDR3: TGTGCCAGCAGTGAACCGGGCCAGGGCAACTATGGCTACACCTTC. The chain joins TRBV12-3 or TRBV12-4 to TRBJ1-2; D is perhaps TRBD1 (5 bases). The CDR3 runs 15 residues. Trimming shortened V by 5 bases and J by 2 bases, and 15 bases separated the two germline ends.

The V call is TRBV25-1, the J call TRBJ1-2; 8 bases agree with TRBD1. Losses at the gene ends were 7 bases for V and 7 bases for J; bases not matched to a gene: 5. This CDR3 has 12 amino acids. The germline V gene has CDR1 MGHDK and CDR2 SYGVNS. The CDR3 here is CASNRGVSGYTF. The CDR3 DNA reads TGTGCCAGCAACAGGGGGGTTTCTGGCTACACCTTC.

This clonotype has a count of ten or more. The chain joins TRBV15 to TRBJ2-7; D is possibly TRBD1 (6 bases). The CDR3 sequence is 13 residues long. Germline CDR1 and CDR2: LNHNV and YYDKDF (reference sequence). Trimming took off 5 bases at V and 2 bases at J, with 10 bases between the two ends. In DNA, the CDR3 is TGTGCCACCAGCCAGGACAGCACCTACGAGCAGTACTTC. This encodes CATSQDSTYEQYF.

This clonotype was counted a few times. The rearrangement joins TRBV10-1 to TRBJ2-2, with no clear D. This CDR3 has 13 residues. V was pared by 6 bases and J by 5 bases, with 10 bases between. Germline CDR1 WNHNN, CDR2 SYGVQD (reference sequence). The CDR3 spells CASSNIDTGELFF. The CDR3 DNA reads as TGCGCCAGCAGCAATATCGATACCGGGGAGCTGTTTTTT.

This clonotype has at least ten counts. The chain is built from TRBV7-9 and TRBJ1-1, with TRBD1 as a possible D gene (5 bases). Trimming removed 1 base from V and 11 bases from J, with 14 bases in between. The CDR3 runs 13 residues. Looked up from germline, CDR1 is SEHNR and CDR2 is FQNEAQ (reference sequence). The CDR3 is CASSLEDIMRAFF. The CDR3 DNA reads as TGTGCCAGCAGCTTAGAGGACATTATGAGGGCTTTCTTT.

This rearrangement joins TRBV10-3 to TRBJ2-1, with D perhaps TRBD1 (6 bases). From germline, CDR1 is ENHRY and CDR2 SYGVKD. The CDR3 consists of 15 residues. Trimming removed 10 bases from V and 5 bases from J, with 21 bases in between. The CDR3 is CANLSRDKGNNEQFF. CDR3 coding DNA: TGTGCCAACTTGTCCCGGGACAAAGGGAACAATGAGCAGTTCTTC.

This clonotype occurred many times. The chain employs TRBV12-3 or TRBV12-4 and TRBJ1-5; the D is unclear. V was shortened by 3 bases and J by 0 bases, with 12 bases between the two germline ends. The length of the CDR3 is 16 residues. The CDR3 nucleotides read TGTGCCAGCAGTTTTTGGGGATCCATTAGCAATCAGCCCCAGCATTTT. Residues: CASSFWGSISNQPQHF.

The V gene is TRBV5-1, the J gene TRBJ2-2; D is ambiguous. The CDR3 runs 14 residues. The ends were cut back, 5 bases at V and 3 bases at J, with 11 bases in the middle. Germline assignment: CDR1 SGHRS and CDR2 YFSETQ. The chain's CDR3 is CASRGRLDTGELFF. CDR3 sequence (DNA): TGCGCCAGCAGGGGCAGGTTGGACACCGGGGAGCTGTTTTTT.

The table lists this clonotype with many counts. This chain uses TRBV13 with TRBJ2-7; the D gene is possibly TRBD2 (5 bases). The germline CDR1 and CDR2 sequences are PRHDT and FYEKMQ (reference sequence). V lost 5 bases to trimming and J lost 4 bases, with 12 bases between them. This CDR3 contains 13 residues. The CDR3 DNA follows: TGTGCCAGCAGCCCTCTGGGGAGATACGAGCAGTACTTC. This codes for CASSPLGRYEQYF. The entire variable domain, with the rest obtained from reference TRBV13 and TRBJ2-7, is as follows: AAGVIQSPRHLIKEKRETATLKCYPIPRHDTVYWYQQGPGQDPQFLISFYEKMQSDKGSIPDRFSAQQFSDYHSELNMSSLELGDSALYFCASSPLGRYEQYFGPGTRLTVT.

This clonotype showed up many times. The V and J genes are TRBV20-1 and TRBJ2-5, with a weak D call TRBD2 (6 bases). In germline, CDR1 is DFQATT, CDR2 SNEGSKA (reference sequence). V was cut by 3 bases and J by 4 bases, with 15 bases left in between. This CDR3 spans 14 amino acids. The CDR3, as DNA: TGCAGTGCTAGCGGATGGGGGGTACGAGAGACCCAGTACTTC. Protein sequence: CSASGWGVRETQYF.

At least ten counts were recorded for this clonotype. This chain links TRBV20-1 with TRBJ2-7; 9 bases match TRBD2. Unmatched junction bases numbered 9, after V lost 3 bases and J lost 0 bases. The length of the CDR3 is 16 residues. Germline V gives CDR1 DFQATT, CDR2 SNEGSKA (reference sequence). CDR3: CSAREIRLAASYEQYF. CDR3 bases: TGCAGTGCTAGGGAGATCAGACTAGCGGCCTCCTACGAGCAGTACTTC.

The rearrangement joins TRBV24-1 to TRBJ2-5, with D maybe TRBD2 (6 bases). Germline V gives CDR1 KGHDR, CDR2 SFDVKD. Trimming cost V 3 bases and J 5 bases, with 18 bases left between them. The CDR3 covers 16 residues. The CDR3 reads CATSDNRGGMWETQYF. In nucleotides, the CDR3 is TGTGCCACCAGTGATAACCGGGGCGGGATGTGGGAGACCCAGTACTTC.

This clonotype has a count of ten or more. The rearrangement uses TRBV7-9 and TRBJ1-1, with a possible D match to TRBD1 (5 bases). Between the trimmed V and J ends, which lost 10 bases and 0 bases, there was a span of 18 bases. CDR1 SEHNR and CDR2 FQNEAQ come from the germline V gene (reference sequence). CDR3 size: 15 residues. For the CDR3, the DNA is TGTGCCACTCGACGAGTAGGGACCCTGAACACTGAAGCTTTCTTT. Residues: CATRRVGTLNTEAFF. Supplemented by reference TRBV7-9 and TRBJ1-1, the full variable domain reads DTGVSQNPRHKITKRGQNVTFRCDPISEHNRLYWYRQTLGQGPEFLTYFQNEAQLEKSRLLSDRFSAERPKGSFSTLEIQRTEQGDSAMYLCATRRVGTLNTEAFFGQGTRLTVV.

Here the CDR3 reads CSVGTGDTEAFF. The CDR3 nucleotides are TGCAGCGTAGGGACAGGGGACACTGAAGCTTTCTTT. The chain is built from TRBV29-1 and TRBJ1-1; 10 nucleotides match TRBD1. Germline V gives CDR1 SQVTM, CDR2 ANQGSEA. Unmatched junction bases numbered 1, after V lost 6 bases and J lost 3 bases. CDR3 length: 12 amino acids.

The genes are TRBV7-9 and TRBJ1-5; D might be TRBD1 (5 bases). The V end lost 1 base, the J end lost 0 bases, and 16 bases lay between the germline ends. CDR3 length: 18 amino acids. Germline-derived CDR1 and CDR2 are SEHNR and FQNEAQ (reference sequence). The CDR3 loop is CASSLGGGMPYSNQPQHF. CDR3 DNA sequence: TGTGCCAGCAGCTTAGGCGGGGGGATGCCCTATAGCAATCAGCCCCAGCATTTT.

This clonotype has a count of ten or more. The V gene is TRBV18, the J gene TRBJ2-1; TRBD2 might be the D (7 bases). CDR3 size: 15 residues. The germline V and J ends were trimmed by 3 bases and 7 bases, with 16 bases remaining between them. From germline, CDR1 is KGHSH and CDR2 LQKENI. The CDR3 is CASSPTPRGANEQFF. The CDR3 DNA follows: TGTGCCAGCTCACCTACTCCCCGGGGGGCGAATGAGCAGTTCTTC.

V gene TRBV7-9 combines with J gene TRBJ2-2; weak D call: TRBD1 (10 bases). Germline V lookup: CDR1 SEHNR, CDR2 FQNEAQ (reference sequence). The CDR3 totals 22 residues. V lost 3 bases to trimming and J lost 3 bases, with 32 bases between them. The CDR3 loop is CASSFRDRGSEAGGRDTGELFF. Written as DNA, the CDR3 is TGTGCCAGCAGCTTCCGGGACAGGGGATCCGAAGCGGGAGGCAGGGACACCGGGGAGCTGTTTTTT.

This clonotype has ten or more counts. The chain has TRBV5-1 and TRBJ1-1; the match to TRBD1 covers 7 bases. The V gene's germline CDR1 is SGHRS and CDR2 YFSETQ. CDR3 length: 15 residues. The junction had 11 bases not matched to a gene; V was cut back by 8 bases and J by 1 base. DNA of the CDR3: TGCGCCAGTAAAACTAAGACAGGGTGGAACACTGAAGCTTTCTTT. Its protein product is CASKTKTGWNTEAFF.

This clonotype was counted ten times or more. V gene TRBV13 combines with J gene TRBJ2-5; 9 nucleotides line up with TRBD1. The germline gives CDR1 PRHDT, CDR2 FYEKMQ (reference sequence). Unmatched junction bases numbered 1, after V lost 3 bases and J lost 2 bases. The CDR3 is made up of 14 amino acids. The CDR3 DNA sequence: TGTGCCAGCAGCTTCGGGACAGGGCAAGAGACCCAGTACTTC. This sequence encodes CASSFGTGQETQYF.